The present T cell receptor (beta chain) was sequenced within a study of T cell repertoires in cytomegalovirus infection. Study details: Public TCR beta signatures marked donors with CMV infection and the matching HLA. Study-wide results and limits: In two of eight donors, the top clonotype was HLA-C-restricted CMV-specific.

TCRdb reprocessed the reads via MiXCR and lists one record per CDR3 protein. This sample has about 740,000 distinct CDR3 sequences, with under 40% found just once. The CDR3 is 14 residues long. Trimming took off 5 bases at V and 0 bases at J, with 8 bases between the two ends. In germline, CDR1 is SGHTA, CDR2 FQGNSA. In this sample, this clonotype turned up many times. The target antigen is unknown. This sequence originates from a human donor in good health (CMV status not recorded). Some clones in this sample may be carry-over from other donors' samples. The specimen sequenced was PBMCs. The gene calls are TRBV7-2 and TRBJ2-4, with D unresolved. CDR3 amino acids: CASSLGLAKNIQYF. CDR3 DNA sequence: TGTGCCAGCAGCCTGGGTTTAGCCAAAAACATTCAGTACTTC.